This T cell receptor (beta chain) stems from a study of T cells in localized non-small cell lung cancer. Overall study results and limits: When the top 100 tumor clones were examined, a median around 61 of them also appeared in the adjacent lung, which was paired and uninvolved. Heterogeneity within the tumor remains possible, as just one region underwent sequencing. Of the tissues analyzed, uninvolved adjacent lung showed maximal T cell clonality, greater than tumor. Higher blood T cell density tracked longer overall survival.

Assay used: immunoSEQ multiplex PCR; TCRdb lists only in-frame clones, some missing. The sample records some 51,000 clones, about nine tenths being singletons. Concerning this clone: Its matching antigen is unknown.

The receptor's source is a woman aged 40-75 years with stage I lung adenocarcinoma. The sample here was peripheral blood, taken before any cancer treatment.

The CDR3 region is CAWSSDGDNEQFF. The CDR3 DNA reads as TGTGCCTGGAGCTCCGACGGGGACAATGAGCAGTTCTTC. The rearrangement uses TRBV30 and TRBJ2-1; perhaps TRBD2 as D (5 bases). Trimming pared 3 bases from V and 5 bases from J, leaving 11 bases between. CDR3 length: 13 residues. Per the germline V gene, CDR1 is GTSNPN and CDR2 is SVGIG (reference sequence).